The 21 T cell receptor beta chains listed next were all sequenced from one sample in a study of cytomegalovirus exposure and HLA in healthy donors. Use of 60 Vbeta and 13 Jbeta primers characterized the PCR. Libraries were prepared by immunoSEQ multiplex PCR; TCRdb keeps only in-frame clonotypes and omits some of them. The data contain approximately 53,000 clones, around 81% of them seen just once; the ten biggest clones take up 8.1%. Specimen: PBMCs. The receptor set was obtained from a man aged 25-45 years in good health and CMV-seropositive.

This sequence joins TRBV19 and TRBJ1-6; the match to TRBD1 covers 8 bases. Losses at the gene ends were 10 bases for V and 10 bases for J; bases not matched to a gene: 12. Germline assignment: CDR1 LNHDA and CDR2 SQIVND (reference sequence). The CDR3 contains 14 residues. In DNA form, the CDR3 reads TGTGCCACGACACCAGGACAGGGTCGATCACCCCTCCACTTT. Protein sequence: CATTPGQGRSPLHF.

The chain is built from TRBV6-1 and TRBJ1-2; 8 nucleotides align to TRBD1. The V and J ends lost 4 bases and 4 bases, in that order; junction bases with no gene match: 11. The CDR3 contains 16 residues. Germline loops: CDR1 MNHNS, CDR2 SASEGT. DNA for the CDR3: TGTGCCAGCAGTGCCCGGGTCGCAGGGGGCGGCTATGGCTACACCTTC. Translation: CASSARVAGGGYGYTF.

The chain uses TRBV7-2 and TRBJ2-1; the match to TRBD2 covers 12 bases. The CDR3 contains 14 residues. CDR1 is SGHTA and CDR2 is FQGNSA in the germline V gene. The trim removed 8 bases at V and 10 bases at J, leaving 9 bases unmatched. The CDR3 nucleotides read TGTGCCAGCTCTTACGGACTAGCGGGGTTCGAGCAGTTCTTC. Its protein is CASSYGLAGFEQFF. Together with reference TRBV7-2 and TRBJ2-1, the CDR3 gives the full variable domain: GAGVSQSPSNKVTEKGKDVELRCDPISGHTALYWYRQSLGQGLEFLIYFQGNSAPDKSGLPSDRFSAERTGGSVSTLTIQRTQQEDSAVYLCASSYGLAGFEQFFGPGTRLTVL.

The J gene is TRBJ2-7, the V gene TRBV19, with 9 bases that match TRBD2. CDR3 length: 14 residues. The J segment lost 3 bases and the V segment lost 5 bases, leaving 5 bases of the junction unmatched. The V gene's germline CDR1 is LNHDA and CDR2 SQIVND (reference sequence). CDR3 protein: CASSLSGGFYEQYF. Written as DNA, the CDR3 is TGTGCCAGTAGTCTGAGCGGGGGGTTCTACGAGCAGTACTTC.

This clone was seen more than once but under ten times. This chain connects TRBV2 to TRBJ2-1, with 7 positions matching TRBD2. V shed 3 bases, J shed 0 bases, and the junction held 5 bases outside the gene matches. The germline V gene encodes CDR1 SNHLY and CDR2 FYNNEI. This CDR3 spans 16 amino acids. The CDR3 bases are TGTGCCAGCAGTGACTACGGGGGGACCTCCTACAATGAGCAGTTCTTC. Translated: CASSDYGGTSYNEQFF.

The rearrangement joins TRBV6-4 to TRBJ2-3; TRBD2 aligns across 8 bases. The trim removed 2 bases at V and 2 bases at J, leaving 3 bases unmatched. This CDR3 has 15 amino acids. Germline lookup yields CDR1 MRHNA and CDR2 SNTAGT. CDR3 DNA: TGTGCCAGCAGTGACCGCGGGGGGATCACAGATACGCAGTATTTT. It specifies CASSDRGGITDTQYF.

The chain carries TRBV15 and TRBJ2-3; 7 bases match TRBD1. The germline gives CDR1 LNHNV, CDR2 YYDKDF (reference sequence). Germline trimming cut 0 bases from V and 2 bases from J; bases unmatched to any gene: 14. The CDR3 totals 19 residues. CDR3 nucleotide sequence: TGTGCCACCAGCAGAGATGGGGCAGGGGGTGTAGGTGCCACAGATACGCAGTATTTT. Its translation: CATSRDGAGGVGATDTQYF. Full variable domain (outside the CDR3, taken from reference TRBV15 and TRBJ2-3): DAMVIQNPRYQVTQFGKPVTLSCSQTLNHNVMYWYQQKSSQAPKLLFHYYDKDFNNEADTPDNFQSRRPNTSFCFLDIRSPGLGDTAMYLCATSRDGAGGVGATDTQYFGPGTRLTVL.

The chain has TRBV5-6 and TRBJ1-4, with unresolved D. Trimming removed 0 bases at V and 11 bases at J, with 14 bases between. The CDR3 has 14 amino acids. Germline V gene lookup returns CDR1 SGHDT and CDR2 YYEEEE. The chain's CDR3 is CASSLGLGPGKLFF. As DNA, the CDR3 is TGTGCCAGCAGCTTGGGACTAGGACCGGGGAAACTGTTTTTT.

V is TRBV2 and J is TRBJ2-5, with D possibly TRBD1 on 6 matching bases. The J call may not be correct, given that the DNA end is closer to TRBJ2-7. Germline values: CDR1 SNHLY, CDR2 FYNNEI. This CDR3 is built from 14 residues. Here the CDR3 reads CASSGQHSSYEQYF. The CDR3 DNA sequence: TGTGCCAGCAGCGGACAGCATAGTTCCTACGAGCAGTACTTC.

CDR3 sequence reads: CASSVRLAGRETQYF. The CDR3 DNA reads TGTGCCAGCAGCGTAAGACTAGCGGGGAGGGAGACCCAGTACTTC. This chain connects TRBV7-6 to TRBJ2-5; TRBD2 aligns across 11 bases. V trimming: 5 bases; J trimming: 5 bases; junction bases outside the gene matches: 7. Germline CDR1 reads SGHVS; CDR2 reads FNYEAQ. The CDR3 covers 15 residues. Using reference TRBV7-6 and TRBJ2-5 for the parts outside the CDR3, the full variable domain is GAGVSQSPRYKVTKRGQDVALRCDPISGHVSLYWYRQALGQGPEFLTYFNYEAQQDKSGLPNDRFSAERPEGSISTLTIQRTEQRDSAMYRCASSVRLAGRETQYFGPGTRLLVL.

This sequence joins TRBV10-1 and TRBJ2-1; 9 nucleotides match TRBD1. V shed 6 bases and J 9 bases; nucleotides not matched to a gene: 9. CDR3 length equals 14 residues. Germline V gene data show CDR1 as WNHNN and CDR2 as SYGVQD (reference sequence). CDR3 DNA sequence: TGCGCCAGCAGAGACAGGGGGTCAGGAGGTGAGCAGTTCTTC. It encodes CASRDRGSGGEQFF.

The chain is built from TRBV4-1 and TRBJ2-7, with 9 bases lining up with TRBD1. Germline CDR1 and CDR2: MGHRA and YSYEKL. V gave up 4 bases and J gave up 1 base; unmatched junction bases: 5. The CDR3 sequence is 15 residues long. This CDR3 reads CASSPQTGGSYEQYF. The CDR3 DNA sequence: TGCGCCAGCAGCCCTCAGACAGGGGGATCCTACGAGCAGTACTTC.

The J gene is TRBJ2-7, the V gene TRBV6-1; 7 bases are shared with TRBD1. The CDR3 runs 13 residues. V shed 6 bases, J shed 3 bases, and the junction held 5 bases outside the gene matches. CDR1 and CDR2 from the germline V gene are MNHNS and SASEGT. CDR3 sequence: CASRTGQNYEQYF. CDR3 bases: TGTGCCAGCAGGACAGGGCAAAACTACGAGCAGTACTTC.

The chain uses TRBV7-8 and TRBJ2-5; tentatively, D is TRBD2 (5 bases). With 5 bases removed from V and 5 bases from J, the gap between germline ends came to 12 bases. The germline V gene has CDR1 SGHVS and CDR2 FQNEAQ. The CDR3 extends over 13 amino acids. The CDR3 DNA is TGTGCCAGCAGCGGAGGAATTGGGGAGACCCAGTACTTC. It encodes CASSGGIGETQYF.

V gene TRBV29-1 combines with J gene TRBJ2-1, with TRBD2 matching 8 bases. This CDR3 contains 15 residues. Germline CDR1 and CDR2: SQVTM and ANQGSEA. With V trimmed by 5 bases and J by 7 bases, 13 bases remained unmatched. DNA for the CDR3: TGCAGCGTTAACTCTCGGGGGGGCCAGGGGAATGAGCAGTTCTTC. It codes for CSVNSRGGQGNEQFF.

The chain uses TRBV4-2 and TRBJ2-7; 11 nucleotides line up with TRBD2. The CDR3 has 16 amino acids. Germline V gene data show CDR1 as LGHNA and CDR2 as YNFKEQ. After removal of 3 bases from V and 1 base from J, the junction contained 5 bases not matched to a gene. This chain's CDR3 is CASSQGLAVESYEQYF. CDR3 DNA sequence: TGTGCCAGCAGCCAGGGACTAGCGGTGGAATCCTACGAGCAGTACTTC.

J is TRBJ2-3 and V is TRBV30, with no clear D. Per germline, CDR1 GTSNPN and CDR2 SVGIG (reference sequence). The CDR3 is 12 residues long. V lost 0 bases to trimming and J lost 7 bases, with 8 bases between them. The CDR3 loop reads CAWSVSQYTQYF. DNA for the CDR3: TGTGCCTGGAGTGTATCCCAGTATACGCAGTATTTT.

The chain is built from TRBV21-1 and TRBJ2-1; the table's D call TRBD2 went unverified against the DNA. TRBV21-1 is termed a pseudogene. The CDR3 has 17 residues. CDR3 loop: CASSLTSGGAPLLGQFF. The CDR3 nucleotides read TGTGCCAGCAGCTTGACTAGCGGGGGTGCCCCGCTACTTGGGCAGTTCTTC.

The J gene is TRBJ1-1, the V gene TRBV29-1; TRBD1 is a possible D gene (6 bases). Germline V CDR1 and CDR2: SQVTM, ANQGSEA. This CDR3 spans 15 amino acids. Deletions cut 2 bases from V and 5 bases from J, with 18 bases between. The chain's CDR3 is CSVEIGWAGETEAFF. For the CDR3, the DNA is TGCAGCGTTGAAATAGGGTGGGCAGGGGAGACTGAAGCTTTCTTT.

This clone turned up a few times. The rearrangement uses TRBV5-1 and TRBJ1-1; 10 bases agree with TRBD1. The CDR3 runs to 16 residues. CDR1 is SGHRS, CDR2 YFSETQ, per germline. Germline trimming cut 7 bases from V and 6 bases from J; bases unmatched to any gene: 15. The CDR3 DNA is TGCGCCAGCTCATGGGTCTCGCCGGGACAGGGGTCTGAAGCTTTCTTT. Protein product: CASSWVSPGQGSEAFF.

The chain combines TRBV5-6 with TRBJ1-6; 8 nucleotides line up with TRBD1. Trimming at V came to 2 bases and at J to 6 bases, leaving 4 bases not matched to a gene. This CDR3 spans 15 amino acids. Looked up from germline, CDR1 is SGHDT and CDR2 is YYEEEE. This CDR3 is CASSFRTGPNSPLHF. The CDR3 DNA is TGTGCCAGCAGCTTCCGGACAGGGCCTAATTCACCCCTCCACTTT.